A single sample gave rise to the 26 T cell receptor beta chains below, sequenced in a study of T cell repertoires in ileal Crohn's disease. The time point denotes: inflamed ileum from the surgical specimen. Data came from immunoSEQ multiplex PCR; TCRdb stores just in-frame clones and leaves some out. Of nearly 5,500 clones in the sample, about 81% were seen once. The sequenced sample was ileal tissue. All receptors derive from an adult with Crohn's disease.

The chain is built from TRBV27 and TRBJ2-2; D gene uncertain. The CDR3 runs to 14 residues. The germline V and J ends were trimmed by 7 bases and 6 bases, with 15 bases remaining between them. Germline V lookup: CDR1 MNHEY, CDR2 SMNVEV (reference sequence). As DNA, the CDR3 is TGTGCCAGCACCCTCCTTGCCAGCGCCGGGGAGCTGTTTTTT. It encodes CASTLLASAGELFF.

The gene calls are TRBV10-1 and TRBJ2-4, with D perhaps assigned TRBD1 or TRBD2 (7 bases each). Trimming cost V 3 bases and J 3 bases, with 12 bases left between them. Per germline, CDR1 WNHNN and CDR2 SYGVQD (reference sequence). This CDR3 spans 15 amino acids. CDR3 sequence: CASSETGEGKNIQYF. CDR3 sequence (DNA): TGCGCCAGCAGTGAAACAGGGGAGGGCAAAAACATTCAGTACTTC.

The CDR3: CASSSGTVGPWGYTF. In DNA, the CDR3 is TGTGCCAGCAGCTCTGGGACGGTAGGTCCCTGGGGCTACACCTTC. The chain combines TRBV7-8 with TRBJ1-2; TRBD1 might be the D (5 bases). There are 15 residues in the CDR3. Germline V gene sequence: CDR1 SGHVS, CDR2 FQNEAQ. With 4 bases removed from V and 8 bases from J, the gap between germline ends came to 20 bases.

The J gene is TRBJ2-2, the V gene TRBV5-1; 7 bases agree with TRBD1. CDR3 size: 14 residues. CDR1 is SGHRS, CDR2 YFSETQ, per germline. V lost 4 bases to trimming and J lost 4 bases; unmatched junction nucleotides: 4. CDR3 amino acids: CASSPGQSTGELFF. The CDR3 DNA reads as TGCGCCAGCAGCCCGGGACAGTCCACCGGGGAGCTGTTTTTT.

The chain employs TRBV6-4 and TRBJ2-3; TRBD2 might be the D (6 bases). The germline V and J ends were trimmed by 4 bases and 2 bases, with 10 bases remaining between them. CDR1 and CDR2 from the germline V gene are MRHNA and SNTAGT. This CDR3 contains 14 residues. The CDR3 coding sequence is TGTGCCAGCAGTGTTGGGGAGGACACAGATACGCAGTATTTT. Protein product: CASSVGEDTDTQYF.

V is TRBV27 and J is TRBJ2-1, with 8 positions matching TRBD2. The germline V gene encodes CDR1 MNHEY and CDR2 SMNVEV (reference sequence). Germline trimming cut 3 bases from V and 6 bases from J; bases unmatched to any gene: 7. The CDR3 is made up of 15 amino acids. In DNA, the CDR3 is TGTGCCAGCAGTTTGAGGGCGGGAGGCCTCAATGAGCAGTTCTTC. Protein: CASSLRAGGLNEQFF.

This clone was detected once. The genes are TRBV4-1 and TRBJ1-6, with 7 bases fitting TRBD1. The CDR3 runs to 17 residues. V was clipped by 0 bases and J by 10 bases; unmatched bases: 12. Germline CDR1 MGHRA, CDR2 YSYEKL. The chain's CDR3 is CASSQDNRGEKPSPLHF. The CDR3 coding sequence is TGCGCCAGCAGCCAAGACAACAGGGGTGAGAAACCCTCACCCCTCCACTTT.

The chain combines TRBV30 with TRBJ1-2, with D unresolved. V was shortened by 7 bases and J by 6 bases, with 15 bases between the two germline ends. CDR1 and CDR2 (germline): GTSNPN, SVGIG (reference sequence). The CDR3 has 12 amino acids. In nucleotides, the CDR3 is TGTGCCTTGGCTGGGTGGGGAGATGGCTACACCTTC. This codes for CALAGWGDGYTF.

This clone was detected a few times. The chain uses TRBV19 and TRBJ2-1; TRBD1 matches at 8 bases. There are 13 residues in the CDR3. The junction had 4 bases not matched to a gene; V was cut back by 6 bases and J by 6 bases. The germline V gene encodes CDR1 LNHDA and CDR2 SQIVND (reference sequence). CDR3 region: CASSPTGVNEQFF. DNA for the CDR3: TGTGCCAGTAGCCCGACAGGGGTCAATGAGCAGTTCTTC.

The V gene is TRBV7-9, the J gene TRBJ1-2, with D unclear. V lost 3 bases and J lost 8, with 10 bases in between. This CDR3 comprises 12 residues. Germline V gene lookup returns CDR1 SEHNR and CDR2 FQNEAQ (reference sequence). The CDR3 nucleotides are TGTGCCAGCAGCTTGGTTACCGGAGGCTACACCTTC. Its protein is CASSLVTGGYTF.

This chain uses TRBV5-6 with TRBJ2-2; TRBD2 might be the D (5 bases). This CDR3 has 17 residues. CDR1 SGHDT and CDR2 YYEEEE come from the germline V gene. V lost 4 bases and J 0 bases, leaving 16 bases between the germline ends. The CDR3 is CASSPLWRHANTGELFF. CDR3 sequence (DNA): TGTGCCAGCAGCCCCTTGTGGAGGCACGCGAACACCGGGGAGCTGTTTTTT.

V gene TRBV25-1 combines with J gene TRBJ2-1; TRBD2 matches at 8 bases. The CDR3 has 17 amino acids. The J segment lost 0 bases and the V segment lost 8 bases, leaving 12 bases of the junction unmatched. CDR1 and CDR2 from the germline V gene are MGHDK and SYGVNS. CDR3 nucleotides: TGTGCCAGCGGAAAAAATAGCGGGATCGGCTCCTACAATGAGCAGTTCTTC. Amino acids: CASGKNSGIGSYNEQFF.

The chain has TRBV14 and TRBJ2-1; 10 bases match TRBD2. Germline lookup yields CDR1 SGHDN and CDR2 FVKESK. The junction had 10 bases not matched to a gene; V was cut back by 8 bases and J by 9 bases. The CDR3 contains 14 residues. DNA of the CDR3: TGTGCCAGCCGAGCTAGCGGGAGTGTCGGTGAGCAGTTCTTC. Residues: CASRASGSVGEQFF.

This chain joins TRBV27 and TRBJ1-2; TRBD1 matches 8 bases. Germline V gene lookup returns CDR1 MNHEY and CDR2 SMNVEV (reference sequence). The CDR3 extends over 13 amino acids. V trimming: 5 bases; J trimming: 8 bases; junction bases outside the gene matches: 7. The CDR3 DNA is TGTGCCAGCAGTCCGGGGACAGGAAGAGGCTACACCTTC. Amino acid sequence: CASSPGTGRGYTF.

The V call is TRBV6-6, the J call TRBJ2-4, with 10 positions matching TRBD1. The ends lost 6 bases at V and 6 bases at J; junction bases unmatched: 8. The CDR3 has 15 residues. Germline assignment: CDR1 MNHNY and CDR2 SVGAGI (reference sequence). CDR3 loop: CASSERDRGGNIQYF. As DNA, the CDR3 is TGTGCCAGCAGCGAAAGGGACAGGGGCGGAAACATTCAGTACTTC.

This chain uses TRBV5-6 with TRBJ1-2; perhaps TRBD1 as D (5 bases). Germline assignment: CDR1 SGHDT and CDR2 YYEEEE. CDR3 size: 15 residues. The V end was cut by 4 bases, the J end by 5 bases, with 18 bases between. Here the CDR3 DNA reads TGTGCCAGCAGCGACTACGCGTTAGCAGGGTATGGCTACACCTTC. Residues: CASSDYALAGYGYTF.

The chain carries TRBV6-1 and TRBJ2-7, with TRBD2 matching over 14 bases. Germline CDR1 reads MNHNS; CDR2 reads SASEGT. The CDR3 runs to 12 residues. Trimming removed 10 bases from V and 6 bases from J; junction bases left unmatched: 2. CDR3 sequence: CAIGTSGGEQYF. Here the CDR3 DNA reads TGTGCCATCGGGACTAGCGGGGGCGAGCAGTACTTC.

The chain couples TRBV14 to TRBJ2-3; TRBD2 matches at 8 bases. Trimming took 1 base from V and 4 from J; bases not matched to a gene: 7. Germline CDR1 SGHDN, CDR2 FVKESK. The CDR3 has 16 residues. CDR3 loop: CASSQASGGGADTQYF. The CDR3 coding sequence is TGTGCCAGCAGCCAAGCAAGCGGGGGAGGGGCAGATACGCAGTATTTT.

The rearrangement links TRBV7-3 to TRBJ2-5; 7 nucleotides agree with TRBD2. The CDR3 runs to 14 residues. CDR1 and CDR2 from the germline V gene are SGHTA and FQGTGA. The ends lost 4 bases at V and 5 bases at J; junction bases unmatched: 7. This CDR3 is CASSSNPGGETQYF. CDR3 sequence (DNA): TGTGCCAGCAGCTCTAACCCCGGGGGGGAGACCCAGTACTTC.

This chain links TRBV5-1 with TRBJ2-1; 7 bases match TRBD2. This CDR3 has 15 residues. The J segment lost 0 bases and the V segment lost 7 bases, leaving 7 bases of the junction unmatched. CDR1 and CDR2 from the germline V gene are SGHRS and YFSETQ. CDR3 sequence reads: CASHNGGSSYNEQFF. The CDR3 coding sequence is TGCGCCAGCCATAATGGCGGGAGCTCCTACAATGAGCAGTTCTTC.

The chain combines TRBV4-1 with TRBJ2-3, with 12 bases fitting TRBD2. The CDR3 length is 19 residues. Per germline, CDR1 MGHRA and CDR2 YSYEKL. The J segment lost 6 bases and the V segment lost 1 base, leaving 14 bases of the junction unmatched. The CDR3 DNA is TGCGCCAGCAGCCAAGTACCCCGGACTAGCGGGGTGATACAGGATACGCAGTATTTT. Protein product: CASSQVPRTSGVIQDTQYF.

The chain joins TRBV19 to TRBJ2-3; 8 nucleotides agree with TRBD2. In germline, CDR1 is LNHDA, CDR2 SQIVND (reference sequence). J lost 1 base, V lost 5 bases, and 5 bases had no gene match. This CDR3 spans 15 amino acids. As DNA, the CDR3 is TGTGCCAGTAGTCAAGGGGGACTAGGCACAGATACGCAGTATTTT. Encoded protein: CASSQGGLGTDTQYF.

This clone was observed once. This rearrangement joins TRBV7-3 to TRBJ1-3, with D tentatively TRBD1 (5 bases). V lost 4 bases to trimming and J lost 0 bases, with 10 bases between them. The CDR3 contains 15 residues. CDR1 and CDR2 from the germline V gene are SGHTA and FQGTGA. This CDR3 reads CASSSQGSSGNTIYF. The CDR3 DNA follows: TGTGCCAGCAGCTCGCAGGGATCCTCTGGAAACACCATATATTTT.

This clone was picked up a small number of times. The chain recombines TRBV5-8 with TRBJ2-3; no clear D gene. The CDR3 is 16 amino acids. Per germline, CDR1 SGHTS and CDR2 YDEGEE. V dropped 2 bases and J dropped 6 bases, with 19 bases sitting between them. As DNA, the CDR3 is TGTGCCAGCAGCTTTGATCCCGGTCGTATTTCGGATACGCAGTATTTT. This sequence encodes CASSFDPGRISDTQYF. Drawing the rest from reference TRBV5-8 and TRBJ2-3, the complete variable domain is EAGVTQSPTHLIKTRGQQATLRCSPISGHTSVYWYQQALGLGLQFLLWYDEGEERNRGNFPPRFSGRQFPNYSSELNVNALELEDSALYLCASSFDPGRISDTQYFGPGTRLTVL.

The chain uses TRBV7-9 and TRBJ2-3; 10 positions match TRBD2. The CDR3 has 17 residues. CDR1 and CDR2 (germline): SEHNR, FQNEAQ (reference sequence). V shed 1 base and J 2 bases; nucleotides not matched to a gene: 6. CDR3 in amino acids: CASSLGRTSGDTDTQYF. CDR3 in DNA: TGTGCCAGCAGCTTAGGTCGGACTAGCGGAGACACAGATACGCAGTATTTT.

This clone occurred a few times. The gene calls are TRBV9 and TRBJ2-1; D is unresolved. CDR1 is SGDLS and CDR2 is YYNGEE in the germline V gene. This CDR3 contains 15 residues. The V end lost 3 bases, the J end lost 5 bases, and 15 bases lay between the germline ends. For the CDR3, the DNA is TGTGCCAGCAGCGAGCCGGTTCGCTCAGACAATGAGCAGTTCTTC. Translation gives CASSEPVRSDNEQFF.